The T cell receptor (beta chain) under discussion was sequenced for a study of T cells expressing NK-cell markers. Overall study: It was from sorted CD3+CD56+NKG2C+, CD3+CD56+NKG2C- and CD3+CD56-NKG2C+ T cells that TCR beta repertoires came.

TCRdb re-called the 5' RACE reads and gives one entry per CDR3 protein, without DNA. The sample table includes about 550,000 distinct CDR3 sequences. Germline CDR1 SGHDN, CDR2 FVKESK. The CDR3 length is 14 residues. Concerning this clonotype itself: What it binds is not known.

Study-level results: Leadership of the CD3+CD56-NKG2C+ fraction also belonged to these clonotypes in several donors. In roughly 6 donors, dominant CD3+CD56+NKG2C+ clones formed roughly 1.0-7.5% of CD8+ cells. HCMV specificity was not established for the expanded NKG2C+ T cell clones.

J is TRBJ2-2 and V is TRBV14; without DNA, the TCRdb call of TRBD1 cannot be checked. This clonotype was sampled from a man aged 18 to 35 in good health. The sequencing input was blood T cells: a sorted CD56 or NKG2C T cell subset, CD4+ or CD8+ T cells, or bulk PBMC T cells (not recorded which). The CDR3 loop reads CASSGTVVPGELFF. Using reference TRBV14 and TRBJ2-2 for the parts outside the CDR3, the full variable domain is EAGVTQFPSHSVIEKGQTVTLRCDPISGHDNLYWYRRVMGKEIKFLLHFVKESKQDESGMPNNRFLAERTGGTYSTLKVQPAELEDSGVYFCASSGTVVPGELFFGEGSRLTVL.